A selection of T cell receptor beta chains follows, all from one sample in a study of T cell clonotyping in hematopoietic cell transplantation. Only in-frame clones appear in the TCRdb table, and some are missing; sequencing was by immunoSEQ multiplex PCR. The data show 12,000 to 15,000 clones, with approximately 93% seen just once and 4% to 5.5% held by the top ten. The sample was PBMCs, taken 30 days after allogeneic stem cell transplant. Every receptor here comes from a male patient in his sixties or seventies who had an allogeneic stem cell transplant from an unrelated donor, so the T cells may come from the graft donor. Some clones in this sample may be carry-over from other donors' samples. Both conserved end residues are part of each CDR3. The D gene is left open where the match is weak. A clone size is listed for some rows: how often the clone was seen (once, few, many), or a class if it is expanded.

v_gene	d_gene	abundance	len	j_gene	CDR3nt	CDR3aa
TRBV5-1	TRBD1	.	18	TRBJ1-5	TGCGCCAGCAGCCGACAGGGCGCTAGGCCGTATAGCAATCAGCCCCAGCATTTT	CASSRQGARPYSNQPQHF
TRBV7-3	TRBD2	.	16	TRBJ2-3	TGTGCCAGCAGCTCCGCTAGCGGGGGGGCGGGAGATACGCAGTATTTT	CASSSASGGAGDTQYF
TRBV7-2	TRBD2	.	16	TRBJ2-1	TGTGCCAGCAGCTCCAATCTAGCGGGACTCTACAATGAGCAGTTCTTC	CASSSNLAGLYNEQFF
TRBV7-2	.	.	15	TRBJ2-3	TGTGCCAGCAGCCCGATGGGCTCCCCCCCAGATACGCAGTATTTT	CASSPMGSPPDTQYF
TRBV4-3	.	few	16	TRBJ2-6	TGCGCCAGCAGCCAAGGGGCCGGGAGTGGGGCCAACGTCCTGACTTTC	CASSQGAGSGANVLTF
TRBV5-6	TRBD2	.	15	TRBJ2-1	TGTGCCAGCAGCCCGGGACTAGCGGGAAGGTATGAGCAGTTCTTC	CASSPGLAGRYEQFF
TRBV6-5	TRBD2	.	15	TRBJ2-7	TGTGCCAGCAGAACCACGGGACTAGCGTTGGGCGAGCAGTACTTC	CASRTTGLALGEQYF
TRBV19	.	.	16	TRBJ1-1	TGTGCCAGTAGTCCTACAGGAATTACACGGAACACTGAAGCTTTCTTT	CASSPTGITRNTEAFF
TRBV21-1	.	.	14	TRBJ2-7	TGTGCCAGCAGGAAACAGGGGGCCAACTACGAGCAGTACTTC	CASRKQGANYEQYF
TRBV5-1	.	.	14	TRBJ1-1	TGCGCCAGCAGCTTGGCCAGCATGAACACTGAAGCTTTCTTT	CASSLASMNTEAFF
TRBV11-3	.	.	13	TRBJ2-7	TGTGCCAGCAGCTTAGGATCGGGGTTGGAGCAGTACTTC	CASSLGSGLEQYF
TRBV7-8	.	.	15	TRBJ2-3	TGTGCCAGCAGCTTCCGGGACCCAAACACAGATACGCAGTATTTT	CASSFRDPNTDTQYF